This T cell receptor (beta chain) was sequenced in a study of CD8 T cells in ankylosing spondylitis. Study-wide findings and caveats: Blood of patients with ankylosing spondylitis appeared to be characterized by a TCR beta motif of roughly eight highly homologous variants. Relatively rare in peripheral blood, disease-linked clones were also CD8+. Enrichment of disease-linked clones was reportedly significant in matched ankylosing spondylitis synovial fluid.

Many counts were recorded for this clonotype. Antigen specificity is unknown. The authors made TCR beta libraries by quantitative 5'-RACE with molecular barcodes. TCRdb re-called the 5' RACE reads with MiXCR, one entry per CDR3 protein. The profile shows 85,000 to 100,000 distinct CDR3 sequences, almost 8.5% of them singletons. V was cut by 4 bases and J by 2 bases, with 12 bases left in between. Germline lookup yields CDR1 LGHNA and CDR2 YNFKEQ. This CDR3 is built from 16 residues. Sample: blood, either unsorted or a sorted T cell fraction (not recorded which). The sequence was collected from a male donor with ankylosing spondylitis or in good health (not recorded which). The chain recombines TRBV4-2 with TRBJ2-6, with D perhaps matching TRBD1 (6 bases). The CDR3 loop is CASSPPTGPGANVLTF. The CDR3 nucleotides read TGTGCCAGCAGCCCGCCTACAGGGCCTGGGGCCAACGTCCTGACTTTC.